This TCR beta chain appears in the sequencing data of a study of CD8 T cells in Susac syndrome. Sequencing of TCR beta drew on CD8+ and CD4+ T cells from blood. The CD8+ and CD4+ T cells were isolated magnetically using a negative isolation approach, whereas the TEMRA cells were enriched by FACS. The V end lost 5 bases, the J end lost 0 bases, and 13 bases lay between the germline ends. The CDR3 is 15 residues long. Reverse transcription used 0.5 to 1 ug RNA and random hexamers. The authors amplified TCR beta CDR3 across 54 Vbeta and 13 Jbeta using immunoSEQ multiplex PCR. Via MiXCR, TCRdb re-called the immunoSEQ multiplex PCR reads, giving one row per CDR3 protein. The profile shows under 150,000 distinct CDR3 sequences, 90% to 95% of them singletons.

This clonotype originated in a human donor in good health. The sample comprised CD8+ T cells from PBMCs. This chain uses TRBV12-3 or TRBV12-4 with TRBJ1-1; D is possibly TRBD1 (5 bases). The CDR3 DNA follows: TGTGCCAGCAGTCCCCGGGACTTCATGAACACTGAAGCTTTCTTT. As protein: CASSPRDFMNTEAFF.